This TCR beta chain is from a study of T cells in Graves' hyperthyroidism and ophthalmopathy (dated by TCRdb to between 2019 and 2020). Some background on the complete study: Peripheral blood was collected at initial diagnosis, before any treatment. Whether ophthalmopathy could be predicted prospectively was tested in an independent validation cohort made up of roughly 19 hyperthyroidism patients plus 17 patients who later progressed to ophthalmopathy. TCR Vbeta CDR3 sequencing of 140 or so peripheral blood samples (under 45 ophthalmopathy, around 80 hyperthyroidism and approximately 17 progressor patients) is reported in the paper. The 100 discovery patients were randomly split 7:3 into training and test sets. Thyroid tissue and blood T-cell repertoires from more than five Graves' hyperthyroidism patients were also compared in the study. To identify TCR V-J signatures that set the groups apart, the researchers used a discovery cohort of about a hundred patients, made up of around 42 with Graves' ophthalmopathy and some 58 with stable Graves' hyperthyroidism. Following sampling, methimazole starting at 30 mg daily was given to hyperthyroidism patients, and high-dose intravenous methylprednisolone was given to ophthalmopathy patients. Results the study describes overall, beyond this receptor: Most expanded thyroid clonotypes (frequency above 0.001) were also detected in blood, suggesting blood repertoires may reflect thyroid immune responses. In validation, the model predicted progression to ophthalmopathy with around 71% sensitivity and about 73% specificity, a median of roughly seven months before onset. Sample size was not statistically predetermined, and blinding of investigators to group allocation was not performed. A model built on a 13 V-J signature distinguished ophthalmopathy from stable hyperthyroidism, reaching 85% to 90% sensitivity and around 81% specificity in cross-validation and 80%/75% in testing.

With respect to this clonotype: No antigen is known for it. No much larger clone is present one base from it, and per-base qualities are unavailable.

V sheds 5 bases and J sheds 3 bases, leaving 10 bases between their ends. Reading from cysteine to phenylalanine, the CDR3 counts 14 amino acids. Only the CDR3 DNA is retained, 42 bases long and in frame from the first base. The germline V gene specifies MNHEY as CDR1 and SVGEGT as CDR2. Stable Graves' hyperthyroidism was defined as no progression to ophthalmopathy during 18 months of follow-up. Hyperthyroidism patients were newly diagnosed, had a disease duration of under 2 months, and were aged 18 to 65 years. Any patient with an uncontrolled infection, another autoimmune disease, pregnancy or lactation was excluded. Diagnoses were based on clinical symptoms, serum thyroxine and TRAb, thyroid ultrasound and orbital computed tomography. Ficoll-Paque density gradient centrifugation was used to isolate PBMCs from around 10 ml of fresh peripheral blood. Trizol reagent was used to extract total RNA, and RNA quality was then checked on an Agilent 2100 Bioanalyzer.

The TCR beta CDR3 regions were amplified from RNA transcripts. For the first round of RT-PCR on the TCR CDR3, the HTBI primer set was used together with the Qiagen OneStep RT-PCR kit. Libraries were constructed in a second round of multiplex PCR, after which size selection and purification were performed. The libraries were sequenced on an Illumina HiSeq2000 using paired-end 100 bp reads. In the original analysis: SOAPnuke was used to process the raw data, removing reads that contained adapters or uncalled bases, had a mean Phred below 15, or lacked an exact match to the constant primer or identifier. High-quality paired reads were merged using COPE v1.2.5, and each unique nucleotide sequence was defined as a clonotype. MiTCR v1.1 was used to align clonotypes to the IMGT TRBV, TRBD and TRBJ reference segments. The analysis included only V-J combinations with a frequency above 0.0001, which together covered approximately 99% of the repertoires. A TCS score was defined as the ratio between F50 (clonal expansion) and ExV (chaos), using BLOSUM62-based TCRdist between CDR3 peptides within each V-J. Welch's t-statistics and random forest reduced 500 to 550 V-J features to 13, which were used in a naive Bayes classifier (R e1071). The raw public reads went through TCRdb reprocessing: fastp at Q25, MiXCR clone calling, in-frame beta chains kept. Records with the same CDR3 protein are collapsed into one entry carrying the most frequent genes and DNA. The V and J calls, along with clone size, are taken from TCRdb and not from the paper's own processing. The sample yields 350,000 to 400,000 distinct CDR3 sequences; approximately 15% were counted once. The ten most abundant clones make up roughly 9.6% of the sample.

The sequenced sample consisted of blood. This receptor was identified in a woman aged 55-75 years with Graves' hyperthyroidism. The sequence links TRBV6-2 or TRBV6-3 to TRBJ2-2, with the identity of the D gene unclear. The CDR3 has the sequence CASSLFVHTGELFF. Read as DNA, the sequence is TGTGCCAGCAGTCTCTTCGTTCACACCGGGGAGCTGTTTTTT.